This record looks at one T cell receptor (beta chain) sequence and its context. The record originates from a study of T cell changes during pregnancy in multiple sclerosis. Only in-frame clones appear in the TCRdb table, and some are missing; sequencing was by immunoSEQ multiplex PCR. The sample has 57,000 or so clones; approximately 91% are singletons. The CDR3 contains 13 residues. CDR1 GTSNPN and CDR2 SVGIG come from the germline V gene (reference sequence). Between the trimmed V and J ends, which lost 2 bases and 8 bases, there was a span of 15 bases. This chain joins TRBV30 and TRBJ1-2, with a possible D match to TRBD1 (5 bases). The sample in question was peripheral blood, obtained in the second trimester of pregnancy. The sequence derives from a female donor with multiple sclerosis, enrolled in a pregnancy study. Written as DNA, the CDR3 is TGTGCCTGGAGTCCGTACGGGGGGGGAGGCTACACCTTC. Amino acids: CAWSPYGGGGYTF.